These T cell receptor beta chains were read from a single sample in a study of blood T cell repertoires in COVID-19. Sequencing used immunoSEQ multiplex PCR; TCRdb keeps in-frame clones, though not all of them. The table has over 85,000 clones, approximately 86% seen once; the top ten hold about 7.2%. What was sequenced was peripheral blood. The receptors here all came from a man aged 60 to 75 with acute or convalescent COVID-19. Both conserved end residues are part of each CDR3. A D gene is named only where the DNA matches it firmly. Only part of the rows carry a size: once, few, many, or a class if the clone is expanded.

>.|TRBJ1-1|.|14|TRBV9
TGTGCCAGCAGCGTCGACAGGTCGAACACTGAAGCTTTCTTT
CASSVDRSNTEAFF
>.|TRBJ1-5|.|13|TRBV30
TGTGCCTGGAACAGGGATAGCAATCAGCCCCAGCATTTT
CAWNRDSNQPQHF
>.|TRBJ2-6|.|15|TRBV3-1/TRBV3-2
TGTGCCAGCAGCCGACAGAGCTCTGGGGCCAACGTCCTGACTTTC
CASSRQSSGANVLTF
>TRBD1|TRBJ1-2|.|14|TRBV5-6
TGTGCCAGCAGCGCGGACAGGGGTCGTTATGGCTACACCTTC
CASSADRGRYGYTF
>TRBD1|TRBJ1-2|.|14|TRBV2
TGTGCCAGCAGACCGGGACAGGTTTTCCATGGCTACACCTTC
CASRPGQVFHGYTF
>.|TRBJ1-6|.|16|TRBV5-8
TGTGCCAGCAGCCCGCCGACAGGTTCCTATAATTCACCCCTCCACTTT
CASSPPTGSYNSPLHF
>TRBD1|TRBJ1-4|.|13|TRBV29-1
TGCAGCGTTACCGGGACAGGGGATGAAAAACTGTTTTTT
CSVTGTGDEKLFF
>.|TRBJ2-1|.|15|TRBV11-2
TGTGCCAGCAGCCCCCAGCTCAGGGCCTACAATGAGCAGTTCTTC
CASSPQLRAYNEQFF
>.|TRBJ1-1|.|14|TRBV6-5
TGTGCCAGCAGTAGCCAATCGCCGAACACTGAAGCTTTCTTT
CASSSQSPNTEAFF
>TRBD2|TRBJ2-1|.|15|TRBV6-1
TGTGCCAGCAGTGAAATAGCGGGCCTTTACAATGAGCAGTTCTTC
CASSEIAGLYNEQFF
>TRBD2|TRBJ2-7|.|15|TRBV15
TGTGCCACCAGCGCCAGGACTAGCGGGAGAGGGGAGCAGTACTTC
CATSARTSGRGEQYF
>.|TRBJ1-6|.|15|TRBV30
TGTGCCTGGAGTACTACCGGGGTGGGTGATTCACCCCTCCACTTT
CAWSTTGVGDSPLHF
>.|TRBJ1-3|.|16|TRBV7-8
TGTGCCAGCAGCTCGGGACTATCTAAGGAGATTTACACCATATATTTT
CASSSGLSKEIYTIYF
>TRBD1|TRBJ2-5|.|14|TRBV3-1/TRBV3-2
TGTGCCAGCAGCCAAGGGACAGGGTTCGAGACCCAGTACTTC
CASSQGTGFETQYF
>.|TRBJ2-5|.|14|TRBV5-1
TGCGCCAGCAGCGGCGGACAGTTACAAGAGACCCAGTACTTC
CASSGGQLQETQYF
>.|TRBJ1-2|.|13|TRBV6-1
TGTGCCAGCAGTGATCAGTCTGACTATGGCTACACCTTC
CASSDQSDYGYTF
>TRBD2|TRBJ2-3|once|15|TRBV6-5
TGTGCCAGCAGTTACTCCAGCGGGAGGCCAGATACGCAGTATTTT
CASSYSSGRPDTQYF
>TRBD2|TRBJ2-5|.|16|TRBV7-8
TGTGCCAGCAGCTTAGCCCTAGCGGGAGGGCTGGAGACCCAGTACTTC
CASSLALAGGLETQYF
>.|TRBJ1-2|.|13|TRBV6-5
TGTGCCAGCAGCAACGAGGGCGTCGCGGGCTACACCTTC
CASSNEGVAGYTF
>TRBD1|TRBJ1-5|once|15|TRBV15
TGTGCCACCAGCAGACAACAGGGGGTTGGACAGCCCCAGCATTTT
CATSRQQGVGQPQHF
>TRBD2|TRBJ2-1|.|17|TRBV5-6
TGTGCCAGCAGCTTGGCCGGAGCGGGAGGGCCTGGAAATGAGCAGTTCTTC
CASSLAGAGGPGNEQFF
>.|TRBJ1-3|few|15|TRBV11-2
TGTGCCAGCAGCTCAACAGTGCTCTCTGGAAACACCATATATTTT
CASSSTVLSGNTIYF
>.|TRBJ1-5|.|18|TRBV19
TGTGCCAGCCGACGAACCGGGGTATCCCTAAATAGCAATCAGCCCCAGCATTTT
CASRRTGVSLNSNQPQHF
>TRBD2|TRBJ2-5|.|17|TRBV9
TGTGCCAGCAGCGAGGGGACTAGCGGGGGTCTCGCAGAGACCCAGTACTTC
CASSEGTSGGLAETQYF